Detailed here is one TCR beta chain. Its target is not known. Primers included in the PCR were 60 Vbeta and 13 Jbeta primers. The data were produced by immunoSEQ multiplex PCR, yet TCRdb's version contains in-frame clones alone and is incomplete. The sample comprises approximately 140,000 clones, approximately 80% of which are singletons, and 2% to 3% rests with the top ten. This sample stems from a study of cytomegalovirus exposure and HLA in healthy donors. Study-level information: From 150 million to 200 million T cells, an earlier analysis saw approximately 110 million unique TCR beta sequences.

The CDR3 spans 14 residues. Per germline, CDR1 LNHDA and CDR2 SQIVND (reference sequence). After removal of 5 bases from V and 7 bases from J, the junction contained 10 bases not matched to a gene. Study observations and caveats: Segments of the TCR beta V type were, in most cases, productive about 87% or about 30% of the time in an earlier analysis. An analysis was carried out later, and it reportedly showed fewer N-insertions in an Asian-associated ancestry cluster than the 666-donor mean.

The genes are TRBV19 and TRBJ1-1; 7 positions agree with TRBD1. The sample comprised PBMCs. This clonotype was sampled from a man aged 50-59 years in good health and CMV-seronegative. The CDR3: CASSPGTAPLEAFF. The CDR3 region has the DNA TGTGCCAGTAGTCCGGGGACAGCCCCGCTTGAAGCTTTCTTT.